A single sample is the source of the 16 T cell receptor beta chains below, sequenced in a study of blood T cell repertoires in COVID-19 (dated by TCRdb to the early 2020s). The receptor library was made with the immunoSEQ multiplex PCR assay. TCRdb carries this immuneACCESS record with in-frame sequences only. Its versions omit some clonotypes, under half of them owing to an unresolved V gene in the studies checked, with the rest unexplained. This sample lists some 170,000 clones; about 80% were detected once. 8.4% of the sample goes to the ten largest clones. The specimen was peripheral blood. The source is a woman aged 65 to 85 with acute or convalescent COVID-19.

Concerning this clone itself: Additional DNA sequences in this sample encode the identical CDR3. The chain carries TRBV5-1 and TRBJ2-1, with TRBD1 identical over 7 bases. This CDR3 has 14 amino acids. Germline trimming cut 5 bases from V and 2 bases from J; bases unmatched to any gene: 4. The germline V gene encodes CDR1 SGHRS and CDR2 YFSETQ. Here the CDR3 reads CASSPGQTYNEQFF. CDR3 nucleotides: TGCGCCAGCAGTCCGGGACAGACCTACAATGAGCAGTTCTTC.

The J gene is TRBJ1-3, the V gene TRBV5-4; tentatively, D is TRBD1 (6 bases). CDR3 size: 14 residues. CDR1 is SGHNT, CDR2 YYREEE, per germline (reference sequence). V lost 4 bases, J lost 2 bases, and 10 bases lay in between. This CDR3 is CASSQTGAGNTIYF. CDR3 coding DNA: TGTGCCAGCAGCCAGACAGGAGCTGGAAACACCATATATTTT.

This chain joins TRBV4-3 and TRBJ1-4; D not resolved. Germline values: CDR1 LGHNA, CDR2 YSLEER. CDR3 length: 17 residues. Trimming took 0 bases from V and 2 from J, leaving 13 bases between them. This CDR3 reads CASSQDNGADTNEKLFF. Here the CDR3 DNA reads TGCGCCAGCAGCCAAGATAACGGAGCGGACACTAATGAAAAACTGTTTTTT.

The chain joins TRBV9 to TRBJ2-1; 14 bases line up with TRBD2. The germline CDR1 and CDR2 sequences are SGDLS and YYNGEE. The CDR3 is 15 amino acids. J lost 5 bases, V lost 4 bases, and 2 bases had no gene match. The CDR3 sequence: CASSLGLAGDNEQFF. The CDR3 region has the DNA TGTGCCAGCAGCTTGGGACTAGCGGGGGACAATGAGCAGTTCTTC.

V and J are TRBV18 and TRBJ1-1; 8 bases agree with TRBD1. Losses at the gene ends were 3 bases for V and 7 bases for J; bases not matched to a gene: 10. The CDR3 is 15 amino acids. Germline V gene sequence: CDR1 KGHSH, CDR2 LQKENI. The CDR3 reads CASSPSLDREGEAFF. The CDR3 nucleotides are TGTGCCAGCTCACCCAGCCTGGACAGGGAAGGTGAAGCTTTCTTT.

The gene calls are TRBV5-4 and TRBJ2-7; D might be TRBD1 (6 bases). The CDR3 spans 15 residues. Trimming removed 2 bases from V and 1 base from J, with 13 bases in between. Per germline, CDR1 SGHNT and CDR2 YYREEE (reference sequence). In DNA form, the CDR3 reads TGTGCCAGCAGCTTAGCCCCGAGGGGGTCCTACGAGCAGTACTTC. Amino acid sequence: CASSLAPRGSYEQYF.

The rearrangement uses TRBV7-9 and TRBJ2-1; TRBD1 matches at 8 bases. The ends lost 5 bases at V and 2 bases at J; junction bases unmatched: 14. The CDR3 sequence is 18 residues long. In germline, CDR1 is SEHNR, CDR2 FQNEAQ (reference sequence). The DNA for the CDR3 is TGTGCCAGCAGCATCCGAAAGGGGACAGGCGGAGCCTACAATGAGCAGTTCTTC. It is translated as CASSIRKGTGGAYNEQFF.

This sequence joins TRBV10-3 and TRBJ2-5, with 7 bases fitting TRBD2. Germline lookup yields CDR1 ENHRY and CDR2 SYGVKD. V was clipped by 2 bases and J by 2 bases; unmatched bases: 2. CDR3 length equals 14 residues. The CDR3 region has the DNA TGTGCCATCAGTGAGGGACTAGGTCAAGAGACCCAGTACTTC. It translates to CAISEGLGQETQYF.

The genes are TRBV12-3 or TRBV12-4 and TRBJ1-2; 7 bases map to TRBD1. V trimming: 5 bases; J trimming: 8 bases; junction bases outside the gene matches: 8. The CDR3 totals 13 residues. The CDR3 coding sequence is TGTGCCAGCAGTCGGGACAGCGGGCGCGGCTACACCTTC. It specifies CASSRDSGRGYTF.

This chain links TRBV5-1 with TRBJ2-7; perhaps TRBD1 as D (6 bases). Germline CDR1 reads SGHRS; CDR2 reads YFSETQ. The V and J ends lost 2 bases and 3 bases respectively, with 15 bases between them. The CDR3 loop spans 15 amino acids. CDR3 in amino acids: CASSLAGTNNYEQYF. CDR3 bases: TGCGCCAGCAGCTTAGCCGGGACAAACAACTACGAGCAGTACTTC. The full variable domain, with the rest looked up from reference TRBV5-1 and TRBJ2-7, is KAGVTQTPRYLIKTRGQQVTLSCSPISGHRSVSWYQQTPGQGLQFLFEYFSETQRNKGNFPGRFSGRQFSNSRSEMNVSTLELGDSALYLCASSLAGTNNYEQYFGPGTRLTVT.

The chain uses TRBV7-3 and TRBJ2-1; 8 nucleotides agree with TRBD2. This CDR3 contains 15 residues. The germline gives CDR1 SGHTA, CDR2 FQGTGA. Trimming removed 4 bases from V and 8 bases from J; junction bases left unmatched: 10. The CDR3 region is CASSSQPGAGDEQFF. The CDR3 coding sequence is TGTGCCAGCAGCTCTCAGCCGGGAGCGGGGGATGAGCAGTTCTTC.

The J gene is TRBJ2-7, the V gene TRBV28; 13 bases match TRBD2. J gave up 5 bases and V 6 bases, and 7 bases lay outside the gene matches. The length of the CDR3 is 15 residues. Looked up from germline, CDR1 is MDHEN and CDR2 is SYDVKM. The CDR3 here is CASSPTSGGAHEQYF. The CDR3 coding sequence is TGTGCCAGCAGCCCCACTAGCGGGGGGGCCCACGAGCAGTACTTC.

This rearrangement joins TRBV27 to TRBJ2-3; 11 positions agree with TRBD2. Trimming removed 5 bases from V and 5 bases from J; junction bases left unmatched: 6. CDR1 MNHEY and CDR2 SMNVEV come from the germline V gene (reference sequence). The CDR3 has 15 residues. The CDR3 DNA follows: TGTGCCAGCAGTCTAAGACTAGCGGGACAAGATACGCAGTATTTT. Translation gives CASSLRLAGQDTQYF.

A few counts support this clone. The rearrangement links TRBV7-2 to TRBJ1-1; no definite D call. V lost 6 bases, J lost 5 bases, and 19 bases lay in between. Germline V gene lookup returns CDR1 SGHTA and CDR2 FQGNSA. The CDR3 spans 15 residues. This CDR3 reads CASRPGSLGYTEAFF. In DNA, the CDR3 is TGTGCCAGCAGACCGGGATCCCTTGGGTATACTGAAGCTTTCTTT.

This chain links TRBV10-3 with TRBJ1-4; TRBD1 is a possible D gene (5 bases). The V end lost 2 bases, the J end lost 8 bases, and 15 bases lay between the germline ends. This CDR3 is built from 15 residues. Germline CDR1 reads ENHRY; CDR2 reads SYGVKD. CDR3 loop: CAISERAGGEEKLFF. CDR3 DNA: TGTGCCATCAGTGAGCGGGCCGGGGGGGAAGAAAAACTGTTTTTT.

The chain employs TRBV9 and TRBJ2-2; TRBD2 matches at 14 bases. Germline CDR1 reads SGDLS; CDR2 reads YYNGEE. The V segment lost 3 bases and the J segment 6 bases; nucleotides outside the gene matches: 1. This CDR3 has 15 residues. The CDR3 is CASSAGLAGAGELFF. In DNA, the CDR3 is TGTGCCAGCAGCGCGGGACTAGCGGGAGCCGGGGAGCTGTTTTTT. Filled out from reference TRBV9 and TRBJ2-2, the complete variable domain reads DSGVTQTPKHLITATGQRVTLRCSPRSGDLSVYWYQQSLDQGLQFLIQYYNGEERAKGNILERFSAQQFPDLHSELNLSSLELGDSALYFCASSAGLAGAGELFFGEGSRLTVL.